This record concerns one TCR beta chain sequence. No antigen is known for it. This entry is derived from a study of vaccination and CD4 T cells after COVID-19. With the Oncomine TCR Beta short-read assay, DNA from cultured CD4+ T cells was sequenced. TCRdb reprocessed the PCR reads with MiXCR, giving one entry per CDR3 protein. The sample records about 18,000 distinct CDR3 sequences, more than 50% being singletons. The CDR3 runs to 18 residues. CDR1 and CDR2 (germline): SGHNT, YENEEA. The V gene lost 5 bases and the J gene lost 4 bases, with 21 bases spanning the gap. Treatment given: roughly 10-day PBMC culture with coronavirus spike peptide pools or control peptides (ViraFEST assay).

The chain joins TRBV11-3 to TRBJ2-6, with D unresolved. This specimen was CD4+ T cells from blood, cultured in vitro, taken before SARS-CoV-2 vaccination. This clonotype was sampled from a human donor who had recovered from COVID-19. CDR3 loop: CASSLPRGVSTGANVLTF. The CDR3 DNA is TGTGCCAGCAGCCTCCCCCGTGGGGTCAGCACCGGGGCCAACGTCCTGACTTTC.